Here is one T cell receptor (beta chain) with its context. The protocol was immunoSEQ multiplex PCR, while the TCRdb copy is restricted to in-frame clones and leaves out a portion. The sample contains over 70,000 clones, around 97% of which appear only once. The source of the sample is a study of technical replicates of blood from a handful of donors. V dropped 5 bases and J dropped 4; count of bases not matched to a gene: 9. CDR3 length: 15 residues. The V gene's germline CDR1 is MDHEN and CDR2 SYDVKM. This TCR was sampled from a human donor in good health. The sequenced sample consisted of T cells isolated from PBMCs. The chain employs TRBV28 and TRBJ2-7, with 9 bases aligning to TRBD1. CDR3 DNA: TGTGCCAGCAGTAAGACTGCCGGGACAGGGTACGAGCAGTACTTC. Protein: CASSKTAGTGYEQYF.